The clone carrying this T cell receptor beta chain was seen ten or more times. These data belong to a study of CD8+CD57+ T cells in acquired aplastic anemia. Patients selected for sequencing had displayed CD8+CD57+ cell expansion by flow cytometry. TCR beta VDJ and CDR3 profiles were obtained from a genomic DNA template. Each CDR3 protein gets one entry after TCRdb re-called the reads with MiXCR. The profile shows under 200,000 distinct CDR3 sequences, around 48% of them singletons. The V and J ends lost 7 bases and 4 bases respectively, with 11 bases between them. There are 12 residues in the CDR3. CDR1 is MNHNS, CDR2 SASEGT, per germline.

Specimen: sorted CD4+, CD8+, or CD8+CD57+ T cells (not recorded which) from PBMCs. The origin of this receptor is a human donor with aplastic anemia. This sequence joins TRBV6-1 and TRBJ2-7; unclear D gene. CDR3 in amino acids: CASTRTSYEQYF. Written as DNA, the CDR3 is TGTGCCAGCACTCGGACGTCTTACGAGCAGTACTTC.